These 2 T cell receptor beta chains came from one sample sequenced in a study of blood T cell repertoires in COVID-19. TCRdb keeps only in-frame clones here, not all; method: immunoSEQ multiplex PCR. This table holds 250,000 to 300,000 clones, about 87% found once. The source material was peripheral blood. All receptors derive from a woman in her 40s with acute or convalescent COVID-19.

The chain is built from TRBV29-1 and TRBJ2-1; 7 nucleotides agree with TRBD1. The CDR3 has 13 residues. Germline V gives CDR1 SQVTM, CDR2 ANQGSEA. V shed 6 bases, J shed 5 bases, and the junction held 7 bases outside the gene matches. The DNA of the CDR3 is TGCAGCGTGTGGGACAGCTTGAACAATGAGCAGTTCTTC. Residues: CSVWDSLNNEQFF.

The V gene is TRBV9, the J gene TRBJ2-3; D is unclear. From germline, CDR1 is SGDLS and CDR2 YYNGEE. The V and J ends lost 3 bases and 6 bases respectively, with 17 bases between them. This CDR3 comprises 15 residues. The CDR3, as DNA: TGTGCCAGCAGCGCCTCCCTCTGGCGCGGTGATACGCAGTATTTT. This encodes CASSASLWRGDTQYF.